This record looks at one T cell receptor beta chain sequence and its context. Its antigen remains unknown. This record belongs to a study of cytomegalovirus exposure and HLA in healthy donors. Study-wide results and caveats: The HLA-A and HLA-B alleles of most subjects were reportedly predicted accurately from TCR beta sequences. What a later analysis reportedly showed was that an Asian-associated ancestry cluster had fewer N-insertions than the approximately 670-donor mean.

Germline values: CDR1 MNHEY, CDR2 SVGAGI. This CDR3 has 14 amino acids. Deletions cut 7 bases from V and 6 bases from J, with 18 bases between. 60 Vbeta and 13 Jbeta primers were used in PCR. Repertoires were generated with immunoSEQ multiplex PCR, while TCRdb's copy carries only in-frame clones and drops some. The repertoire consists of around 68,000 clones, with over 75% occurring once and the leading ten covering roughly a tenth. The J gene is TRBJ1-2, the V gene TRBV6-5, with a tentative D call TRBD1 (5 bases). This receptor was obtained from a female donor in good health and CMV-seronegative. The sample taken for sequencing was PBMCs. CDR3 region: CASNPTAGFHGYTF. CDR3 in DNA: TGTGCCAGCAACCCGACAGCCGGTTTCCATGGCTACACCTTC.